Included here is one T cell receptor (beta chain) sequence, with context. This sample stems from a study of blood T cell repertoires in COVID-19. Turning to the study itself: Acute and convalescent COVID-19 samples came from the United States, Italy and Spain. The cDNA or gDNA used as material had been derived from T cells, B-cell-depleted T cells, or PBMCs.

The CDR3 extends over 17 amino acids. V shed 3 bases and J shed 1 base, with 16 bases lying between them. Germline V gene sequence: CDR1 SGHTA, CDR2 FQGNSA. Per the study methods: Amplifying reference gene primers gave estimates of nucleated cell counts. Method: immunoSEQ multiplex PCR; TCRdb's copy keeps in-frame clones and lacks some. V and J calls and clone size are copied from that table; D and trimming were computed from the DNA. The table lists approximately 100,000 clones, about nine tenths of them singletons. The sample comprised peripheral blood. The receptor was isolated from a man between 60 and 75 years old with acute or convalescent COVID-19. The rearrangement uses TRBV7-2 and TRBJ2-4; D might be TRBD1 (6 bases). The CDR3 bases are TGTGCCAGCAGCTTCCAACAGGGTCGTGGGGCCAAAAACATTCAGTACTTC. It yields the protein CASSFQQGRGAKNIQYF.